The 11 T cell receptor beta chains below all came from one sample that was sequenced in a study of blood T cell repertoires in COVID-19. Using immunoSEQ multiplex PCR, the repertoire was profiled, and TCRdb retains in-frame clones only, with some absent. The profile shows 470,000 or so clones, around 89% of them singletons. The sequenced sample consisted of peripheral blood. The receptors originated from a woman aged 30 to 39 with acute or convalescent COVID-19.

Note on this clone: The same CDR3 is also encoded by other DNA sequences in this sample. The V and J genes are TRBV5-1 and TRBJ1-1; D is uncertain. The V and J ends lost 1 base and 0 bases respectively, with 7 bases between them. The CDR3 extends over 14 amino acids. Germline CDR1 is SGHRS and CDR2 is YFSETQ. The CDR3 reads CASSLSGMNTEAFF. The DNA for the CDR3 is TGCGCCAGCAGCTTGTCCGGTATGAACACTGAAGCTTTCTTT.

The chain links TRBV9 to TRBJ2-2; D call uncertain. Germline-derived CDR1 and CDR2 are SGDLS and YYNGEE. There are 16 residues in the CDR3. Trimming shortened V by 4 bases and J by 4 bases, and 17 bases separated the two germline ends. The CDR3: CASSPNLYEATGELFF. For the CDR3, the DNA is TGTGCCAGCAGCCCGAACCTATACGAAGCCACCGGGGAGCTGTTTTTT.

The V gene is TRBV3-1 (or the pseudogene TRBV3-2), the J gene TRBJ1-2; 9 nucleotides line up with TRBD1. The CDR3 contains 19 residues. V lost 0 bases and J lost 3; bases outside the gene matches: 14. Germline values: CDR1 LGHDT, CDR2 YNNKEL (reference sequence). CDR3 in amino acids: CASSQDLGQGYAGDYGYTF. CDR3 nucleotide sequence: TGTGCCAGCAGCCAAGATTTGGGACAGGGATACGCGGGCGACTATGGCTACACCTTC.

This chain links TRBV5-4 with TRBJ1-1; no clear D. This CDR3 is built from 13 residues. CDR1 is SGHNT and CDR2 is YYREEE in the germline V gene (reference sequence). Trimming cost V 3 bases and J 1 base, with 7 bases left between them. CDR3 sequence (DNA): TGTGCCAGCAGCTCCACAGAGAACACTGAAGCTTTCTTT. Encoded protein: CASSSTENTEAFF. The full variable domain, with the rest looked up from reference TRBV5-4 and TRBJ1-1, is ETGVTQSPTHLIKTRGQQVTLRCSSQSGHNTVSWYQQALGQGPQFIFQYYREEENGRGNFPPRFSGLQFPNYSSELNVNALELDDSALYLCASSSTENTEAFFGQGTRLTVV.

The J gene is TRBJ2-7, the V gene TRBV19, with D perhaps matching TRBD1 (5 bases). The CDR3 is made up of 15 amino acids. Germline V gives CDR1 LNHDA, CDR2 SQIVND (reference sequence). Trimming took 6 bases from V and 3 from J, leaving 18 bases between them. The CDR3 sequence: CASSSGDSSFYEQYF. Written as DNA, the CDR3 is TGTGCCAGTAGCTCAGGCGACAGTTCCTTCTACGAGCAGTACTTC.

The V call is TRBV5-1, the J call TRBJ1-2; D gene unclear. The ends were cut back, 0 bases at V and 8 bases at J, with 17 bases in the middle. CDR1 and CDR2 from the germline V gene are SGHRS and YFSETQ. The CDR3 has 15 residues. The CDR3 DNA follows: TGCGCCAGCAGCTTGGAAGCCGCGACAACTAGGGGCTACACCTTC. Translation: CASSLEAATTRGYTF.

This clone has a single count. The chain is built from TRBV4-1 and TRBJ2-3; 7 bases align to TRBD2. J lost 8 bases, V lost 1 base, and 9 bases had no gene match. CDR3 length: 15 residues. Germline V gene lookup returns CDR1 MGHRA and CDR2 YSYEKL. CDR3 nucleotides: TGCGCCAGCAGCCAAGGGGGACTACTGCGGGGTACGCAGTATTTT. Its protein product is CASSQGGLLRGTQYF.

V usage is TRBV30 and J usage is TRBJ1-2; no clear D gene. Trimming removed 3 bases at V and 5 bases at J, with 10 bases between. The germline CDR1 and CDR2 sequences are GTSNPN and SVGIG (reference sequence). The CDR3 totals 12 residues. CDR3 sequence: CAWSLGFYGYTF. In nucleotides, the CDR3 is TGTGCCTGGAGCCTCGGGTTTTATGGCTACACCTTC.

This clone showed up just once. CDR3 region: CASSLQGANTGELFF. CDR3 bases: TGTGCCAGTAGCCTACAGGGGGCGAACACCGGGGAGCTGTTTTTT. V and J are TRBV19 and TRBJ2-2; 8 nucleotides agree with TRBD1. Germline V gene data show CDR1 as LNHDA and CDR2 as SQIVND (reference sequence). The J segment lost 0 bases and the V segment lost 6 bases, leaving 3 bases of the junction unmatched. This CDR3 has 15 amino acids. The variable domain in full, completed from reference TRBV19 and TRBJ2-2, reads DGGITQSPKYLFRKEGQNVTLSCEQNLNHDAMYWYRQDPGQGLRLIYYSQIVNDFQKGDIAEGYSVSREKKESFPLTVTSAQKNPTAFYLCASSLQGANTGELFFGEGSRLTVL.

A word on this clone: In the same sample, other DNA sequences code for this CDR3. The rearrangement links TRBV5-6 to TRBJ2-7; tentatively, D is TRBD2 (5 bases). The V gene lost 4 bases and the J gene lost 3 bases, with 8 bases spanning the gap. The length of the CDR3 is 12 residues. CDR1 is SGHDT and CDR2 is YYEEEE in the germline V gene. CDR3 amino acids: CASSQGLYEQYF. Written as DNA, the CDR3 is TGTGCCAGCAGCCAAGGACTCTACGAGCAGTACTTC.

The CDR3 DNA is TGTGCCAGCAGTTTAGGACAGGGCTTTTCTCAGCCCCAGCATTTT. Amino acids: CASSLGQGFSQPQHF. The chain has TRBV28 and TRBJ1-5, with 8 bases that match TRBD1. The CDR3 runs 15 residues. Unmatched junction bases numbered 6, after V lost 2 bases and J lost 6 bases. Germline assignment: CDR1 MDHEN and CDR2 SYDVKM.